Listed below are T cell receptor beta chains from one sample, sequenced in a study of T cell changes during pregnancy in multiple sclerosis. Method: immunoSEQ multiplex PCR; TCRdb's copy keeps in-frame clones and lacks some. The table includes 91,000 or so clones, approximately 92% detected once. The sequencing used peripheral blood, collected after pregnancy. These receptors all come from a female donor with multiple sclerosis, enrolled in a pregnancy study. The CDR3 runs from the conserved cysteine through the conserved F or W. D genes are given only for firm matches. Clone size is not always given. Where it is, it says once, few, many or a class for expanded clones.

CDR3 DNA	CDR3 protein	J gene	D gene	CDR3 length	V gene	clone size
TGCGCCAGCAGGGTTGGGGCAGGGGCGAGCTCCTACGAGCAGTACTTC	CASRVGAGASSYEQYF	TRBJ2-7	.	16	TRBV10-2	.
TGTGCCAGCAGACCTCGGAGGGCCGGGAACACTGAAGCTTTCTTT	CASRPRRAGNTEAFF	TRBJ1-1	.	15	TRBV27	.
TGTGCCAGCAGCACAACCCTCGGGTTCTGGGCTTTCTTT	CASSTTLGFWAFF	TRBJ1-1	.	13	TRBV7-9	.
TGTGCCAGCAGTGATACAGGGGGCTCTGGGGCCAACGTCCTGACTTTC	CASSDTGGSGANVLTF	TRBJ2-6	TRBD1	16	TRBV2	.
TGCGCCAGCAGCTTGGTCGCAGGGTTTTCCTACAATGAGCAGTTCTTC	CASSLVAGFSYNEQFF	TRBJ2-1	.	16	TRBV5-1	.
TGTGCCAGTAGTGTGGGCTATAGCAATCAGCCCCAGCATTTT	CASSVGYSNQPQHF	TRBJ1-5	.	14	TRBV19	.
TGTGCCAGCAGCTTAGCCACGACAGGGGGGGGGTACGAGCAGTACTTC	CASSLATTGGGYEQYF	TRBJ2-7	TRBD1	16	TRBV7-2	.
TGCGCCAGCAGCGAGACTAGCTCCAGCTCCTACAATGAGCAGTTCTTC	CASSETSSSSYNEQFF	TRBJ2-1	TRBD2	16	TRBV5-1	.
TGTGCCAGCTCACCCCAGGAATCTAACTATGGCTACACCTTC	CASSPQESNYGYTF	TRBJ1-2	.	14	TRBV18	.
TGCGCCAGCAGCTTGGGAGGCGCTAGCGGGAGGTACGAGCAGTACTTC	CASSLGGASGRYEQYF	TRBJ2-7	TRBD2	16	TRBV5-1	.
TGTGCCAGCAGTTTGGGAGGGGGGCAGCCCCAGCATTTT	CASSLGGGQPQHF	TRBJ1-5	.	13	TRBV27	.
TGTGCCAGTAGAATTTACAGGGCCTATGGCTACACCTTC	CASRIYRAYGYTF	TRBJ1-2	.	13	TRBV19	.
TGTGCCAGCAGTTTCCGTCCGGGCACTGAAGCTTTCTTT	CASSFRPGTEAFF	TRBJ1-1	.	13	TRBV27	.
TGTGCCACCAAGGGGGGGGACTCCTACAATGAGCAGTTCTTC	CATKGGDSYNEQFF	TRBJ2-1	.	14	TRBV10-3	few
TGTGCCAGCAGCCAAATTCCGTGGGAGGGCCTTGGTGAGCAGTTCTTC	CASSQIPWEGLGEQFF	TRBJ2-1	TRBD2	16	TRBV14	.
TGTGCCAGCAGTTCGACAGGGGAACAGCCCCAGCATTTT	CASSSTGEQPQHF	TRBJ1-5	TRBD1	13	TRBV27	.
TGTGCCAGCAGCTTACGGGACATCCATCAGCCCCAGCATTTT	CASSLRDIHQPQHF	TRBJ1-5	.	14	TRBV7-2	.
TGTGCCAGCAGTTACTCGGGACAGGGCGGATACGAGCAGTACTTC	CASSYSGQGGYEQYF	TRBJ2-7	TRBD1	15	TRBV6-5	.
TGTGCCAGCAGCTTAAGTATAATGTCAGGCGATGAGCAGTTCTTC	CASSLSIMSGDEQFF	TRBJ2-1	.	15	TRBV5-4	.
TGTGCCAGCAGCGTAGGAATAGCGGGAGGCCCAGATACGCAGTATTTT	CASSVGIAGGPDTQYF	TRBJ2-3	TRBD2	16	TRBV9	.
TGTGCCAGCAGTGAAACAGGGGGGTCCTACAATGAGCAGTTCTTC	CASSETGGSYNEQFF	TRBJ2-1	TRBD1	15	TRBV6-1	.
TGTGCCAGCAGTTACGCCTCGGGAGGGGCCTACGAGCAGTACTTC	CASSYASGGAYEQYF	TRBJ2-7	TRBD2	15	TRBV6-5	.
TGTGCCAGCAGCTTGACTAGCGGGGTGGGTGAGCAGTTCTTC	CASSLTSGVGEQFF	TRBJ2-1	TRBD2	14	TRBV5-8	.
TGTGCCAGCAGCGGCCCCGGGACAGATACGCAGTATTTT	CASSGPGTDTQYF	TRBJ2-3	.	13	TRBV5-4	.
TGTGCCAGCAGTTATCGTGCTCCGGGGGGGGGAGCTTTCTTT	CASSYRAPGGGAFF	TRBJ1-1	.	14	TRBV6-5	once
TGTGCCAGCAGCTCCCAACTCCCGACTAGCGGGGGGAACACCGGGGAGCTGTTTTTT	CASSSQLPTSGGNTGELFF	TRBJ2-2	TRBD2	19	TRBV7-3	.
TGTGCCAGCAGCCCTGCGGGACAGGTCCCCTCTGGGGCCAACGTCCTGACTTTC	CASSPAGQVPSGANVLTF	TRBJ2-6	TRBD1	18	TRBV4-2	.
TGTGCCAGCAGCTTATCCGAAGGGGCATACACCATATATTTT	CASSLSEGAYTIYF	TRBJ1-3	.	14	TRBV11-1	.
TGCGCCAGCAGTACCTCAGGACTAGCGGACAACAATGAGCAGTTCTTC	CASSTSGLADNNEQFF	TRBJ2-1	TRBD2	16	TRBV10-2	.
TGTGCCAGCAGTGTAGAGACTAGCGGATACAATGAGCAGTTCTTC	CASSVETSGYNEQFF	TRBJ2-1	TRBD2	15	TRBV6-4	few
TGTGCCAGCAGCTTAGGTCCAGGCCTGAGCTCTGGAAACACCATATATTTT	CASSLGPGLSSGNTIYF	TRBJ1-3	.	17	TRBV11-2	.
TGCGCCAGCAGCCAAGATCGCAGGGCGGGAAACACCATATATTTT	CASSQDRRAGNTIYF	TRBJ1-3	.	15	TRBV4-3	.
TGTGCCAGCAGTGTACAGGATGACTATGGCTACACCTTC	CASSVQDDYGYTF	TRBJ1-2	.	13	TRBV28	.
TGTGCCAGCAGCCCGACAGCGGGCTACGAGCAGTACTTC	CASSPTAGYEQYF	TRBJ2-7	.	13	TRBV7-6	.
TGTGCCAGCAGTGAAGGCGGAGTTGTCTATGAAAAACTGTTTTTT	CASSEGGVVYEKLFF	TRBJ1-4	.	15	TRBV6-1	.
TGTGCCAGAAGCTCTCCACGGGACAGGGACAATGAGCAGTTCTTC	CARSSPRDRDNEQFF	TRBJ2-1	TRBD1	15	TRBV5-3	.
TGCGCCAGCAGCCAAGAACCGGGGTTGAACACTGAAGCTTTCTTT	CASSQEPGLNTEAFF	TRBJ1-1	.	15	TRBV4-1	.
TGCGCCAGCAGCCATGACCCGACAGGAGCTTCCTACGAGCAGTACTTC	CASSHDPTGASYEQYF	TRBJ2-7	.	16	TRBV4-1	.
TGTGCCAGCAGTGGTGATCAGGGCCCTGAAAAACTGTTTTTT	CASSGDQGPEKLFF	TRBJ1-4	.	14	TRBV2	.
TGTGCCAGCAGCTCATGGGGGACAGGGACTGATGGGGCCAACGTCCTGACTTTC	CASSSWGTGTDGANVLTF	TRBJ2-6	TRBD1	18	TRBV7-3	.